This T cell receptor (beta chain) was recovered during a study of blood T cell repertoires in COVID-19. There are 12 residues in the CDR3. The V gene lost 11 bases and the J gene lost 4 bases, with 12 bases spanning the gap. Profiling relied on immunoSEQ multiplex PCR, and the TCRdb table lists in-frame clones only, not all of them. The sample has around 100,000 clones, approximately 86% seen once; the top ten hold around 15%. The count of this clone is one. J is TRBJ2-1 and V is TRBV23-1, with a possible D match to TRBD1 (6 bases). TRBV23-1 carries the ORF label, with uncertain function. Sequenced input: peripheral blood. This TCR was recovered from a man over 45 with active or convalescent COVID-19. CDR3 sequence (DNA): TGCGCCGACCGGGACACATACAATGAGCAGTTCTTC. It is translated as CADRDTYNEQFF.